The sequence of this T cell receptor beta chain was determined in a study of blood T cell repertoires in COVID-19. Study-level information: Spain, Italy and the United States supplied samples that represented acute and convalescent COVID-19.

Original data processing: The authors estimated nucleated cell counts from reference gene primer amplification. The table came from immunoSEQ multiplex PCR; TCRdb's copy has only in-frame clones and leaves some out. The V and J calls and clone size are taken from that table; D and trimming were inferred from the DNA. The sample records approximately 130,000 clones, about 89% being singletons. V gave up 4 bases and J gave up 6 bases; unmatched junction bases: 4. Per the germline V gene, CDR1 is SGHDN and CDR2 is FVKESK. The CDR3 sequence is 14 residues long. The chain employs TRBV14 and TRBJ1-2; the match to TRBD1 covers 11 bases. The receptor's source is a man aged 45-65 years with active COVID-19. The specimen was peripheral blood. DNA of the CDR3: TGTGCCAGCAGCCTCCGGACAGGGGGCAATGGCTACACCTTC. Protein product: CASSLRTGGNGYTF.